The 4 T cell receptor beta chains below come from one sample, sequenced in a study of response to subunit inactivated influenza vaccine. TCRdb passed the RT-PCR reads through MiXCR, listing each CDR3 protein once. The table shows under 550,000 distinct CDR3 sequences, with around 8% occurring only once. This specimen was PBMCs from blood, taken less than 30 months after vaccination. Receptor source: a man between 50 and 75 years old who received an inactivated influenza vaccine.

This clonotype appeared many times. The chain carries TRBV5-1 and TRBJ2-5; D might be TRBD1 (5 bases). V lost 0 bases and J 11 bases, leaving 14 bases between the germline ends. The V gene's germline CDR1 is SGHRS and CDR2 YFSETQ. This CDR3 is built from 13 residues. CDR3 DNA sequence: TGCGCCAGCAGCTTGGCCGACCAGGGCCAACAGTACTTC. Its protein is CASSLADQGQQYF.

This clonotype was observed a handful of times. The chain recombines TRBV4-1 with TRBJ2-7; 7 bases line up with TRBD1. V was pared by 0 bases and J by 4 bases, with 6 bases of the junction left unmatched. CDR1 is MGHRA and CDR2 is YSYEKL in the germline V gene. The CDR3 is 15 residues long. The CDR3 nucleotides are TGCGCCAGCAGCCAAGAGTCCCAGGGGGTGTACGAGCAGTACTTC. Protein product: CASSQESQGVYEQYF.

This clonotype was seen many times. The chain couples TRBV28 to TRBJ1-1; unclear D gene. V lost 5 bases to trimming and J lost 3 bases, with 7 bases between them. This CDR3 comprises 12 residues. Germline CDR1 is MDHEN and CDR2 is SYDVKM. DNA of the CDR3: TGTGCCAGCAGTACCGTGTACACTGAAGCTTTCTTT. It is translated as CASSTVYTEAFF.

The chain links TRBV5-1 to TRBJ2-7; no clear D gene. Germline CDR1 reads SGHRS; CDR2 reads YFSETQ. V lost 0 bases, J lost 2 bases, and 9 bases lay in between. The CDR3 consists of 14 residues. The CDR3 region is CASSLEGRTYEQYF. The CDR3 coding sequence is TGCGCCAGCAGCTTGGAGGGCAGGACCTACGAGCAGTACTTC.